Below, 25 T cell receptor beta chains from the same sample are listed, as sequenced in a study of OX40 agonist ivuxolimab in advanced cancers. Sequencing used immunoSEQ multiplex PCR; TCRdb keeps in-frame clones, though not all of them. The data hold under 75,000 clones, with about 94% observed a single time. Material: CD4+ or CD8+ T cells sorted from blood, obtained in a trial of the OX40 agonist ivuxolimab. Receptors were obtained from an adult with an advanced solid tumor such as melanoma, head and neck, liver or kidney cancer.

V is TRBV27 and J is TRBJ2-5, with D uncertain. Trimming left V 0 bases short and J 2 bases short, with 10 bases between. CDR1 is MNHEY and CDR2 is SMNVEV in the germline V gene (reference sequence). The CDR3 sequence is 15 residues long. The CDR3 reads CASSLSIALQETQYF. CDR3 coding DNA: TGTGCCAGCAGTTTATCCATAGCTCTACAAGAGACCCAGTACTTC.

This clone was seen only once. The V call is TRBV9, the J call TRBJ1-2, with 8 bases aligning to TRBD1. Germline V gene data show CDR1 as SGDLS and CDR2 as YYNGEE. This CDR3 has 14 amino acids. The trim removed 3 bases at V and 7 bases at J, leaving 8 bases unmatched. DNA for the CDR3: TGTGCCAGCAGCGCTTCCGGGACAGGAGTTGGCTACACCTTC. The encoded protein is CASSASGTGVGYTF.

This chain uses TRBV7-2 with TRBJ1-4, with TRBD1 identical over 8 bases. Germline V gene lookup returns CDR1 SGHTA and CDR2 FQGNSA. The CDR3 runs to 15 residues. V lost 6 bases and J lost 7; bases outside the gene matches: 10. In DNA form, the CDR3 reads TGTGCCAGCAGTATATATCGGACAGGGAGTGAAAAACTGTTTTTT. Its protein product is CASSIYRTGSEKLFF.

V is TRBV27 and J is TRBJ2-3; 8 bases are shared with TRBD2. Germline lookup yields CDR1 MNHEY and CDR2 SMNVEV (reference sequence). The CDR3 covers 17 residues. V dropped 7 bases and J dropped 2; count of bases not matched to a gene: 14. The chain's CDR3 is CASTPGWSGGDTDTQYF. CDR3 coding DNA: TGTGCCAGCACCCCAGGGTGGAGCGGGGGAGACACAGATACGCAGTATTTT.

This chain joins TRBV4-3 and TRBJ2-7; 7 positions match TRBD1. Trimming took 3 bases from V and 5 from J; bases not matched to a gene: 10. Per germline, CDR1 LGHNA and CDR2 YSLEER. This CDR3 has 15 residues. DNA for the CDR3: TGCGCCAGCAGCCAGGGGACAGCCTCTTCCCACGAGCAGTACTTC. Protein sequence: CASSQGTASSHEQYF.

The V and J genes are TRBV5-8 and TRBJ2-1; 9 nucleotides line up with TRBD1. Germline V gene lookup returns CDR1 SGHTS and CDR2 YDEGEE. The V gene end was trimmed by 4 bases and the J gene end by 7 bases; junction bases not matched to a gene: 9. The CDR3 covers 15 residues. The CDR3 DNA reads as TGTGCCAGCAGCACCCGGGACAGGGAATCGAATGAGCAGTTCTTC. This translates into CASSTRDRESNEQFF.

This sequence joins TRBV5-6 and TRBJ1-4; 7 positions match TRBD1. The junction had 11 bases not matched to a gene; V was cut back by 3 bases and J by 6 bases. The germline V gene encodes CDR1 SGHDT and CDR2 YYEEEE. The CDR3 is 16 amino acids. CDR3: CASSYHSGGRYEKLFF. The CDR3 nucleotides read TGTGCCAGCAGCTACCATTCAGGGGGGCGGTATGAAAAACTGTTTTTT.

This clone was recorded once. In DNA form, the CDR3 reads TGCGCCAGCAGCCAAGAACCCATTCTCATCGTTTATGGCTACACCTTC. Amino acid sequence: CASSQEPILIVYGYTF. This chain connects TRBV4-1 to TRBJ1-2; D ambiguous. Trimming cost V 0 bases and J 5 bases, with 16 bases left between them. This CDR3 spans 16 amino acids. CDR1 is MGHRA and CDR2 is YSYEKL in the germline V gene.

The chain couples TRBV4-3 to TRBJ2-6; D is unclear. The germline CDR1 and CDR2 sequences are LGHNA and YSLEER. The CDR3 spans 18 residues. V was cut by 0 bases and J by 0 bases, with 12 bases left in between. In DNA, the CDR3 is TGCGCCAGCAGCCAAGATTCCGGGCCGCTCTCTGGGGCCAACGTCCTGACTTTC. Translating gives CASSQDSGPLSGANVLTF.

The rearrangement links TRBV9 to TRBJ2-2; D is undetermined. The ends were cut back, 6 bases at V and 4 bases at J, with 7 bases in the middle. CDR3 length equals 12 residues. Germline V gene data show CDR1 as SGDLS and CDR2 as YYNGEE. CDR3 sequence: CASTAITGELFF. CDR3 DNA sequence: TGTGCCAGCACGGCGATCACCGGGGAGCTGTTTTTT.

The rearrangement joins TRBV7-9 to TRBJ2-1, with D possibly being TRBD2 (5 bases). The CDR3 has 17 residues. V lost 3 bases and J 8 bases, leaving 23 bases between the germline ends. Per germline, CDR1 SEHNR and CDR2 FQNEAQ (reference sequence). CDR3 nucleotides: TGTGCCAGCAGCTTGCCCCCAGAGGGTGGATCAATCTATGAGCAGTTCTTC. Translation gives CASSLPPEGGSIYEQFF.

This chain uses TRBV7-9 with TRBJ2-1; 9 nucleotides agree with TRBD1. The junction had 17 bases not matched to a gene; V was cut back by 3 bases and J by 8 bases. This CDR3 has 18 residues. Germline CDR1 reads SEHNR; CDR2 reads FQNEAQ (reference sequence). CDR3 sequence (DNA): TGTGCCAGCAGCTTTACACCACCCGGGACAGGGTGGCGCGATGAGCAGTTCTTC. This translates into CASSFTPPGTGWRDEQFF.

This chain uses TRBV13 with TRBJ1-6; 7 nucleotides match TRBD1. The CDR3 runs to 14 residues. The J segment lost 6 bases and the V segment lost 3 bases, leaving 2 bases of the junction unmatched. Germline CDR1 reads PRHDT; CDR2 reads FYEKMQ (reference sequence). CDR3 sequence reads: CASSFRQGNSPLHF. The CDR3 region has the DNA TGTGCCAGCAGCTTCCGACAGGGTAATTCACCCCTCCACTTT.

The chain recombines TRBV4-3 with TRBJ1-5, with D unresolved. V lost 0 bases and J 0 bases, leaving 9 bases between the germline ends. CDR1 is LGHNA and CDR2 is YSLEER in the germline V gene. This CDR3 is built from 16 residues. The CDR3 region has the DNA TGCGCCAGCAGCCAAGATAGGGCAGGTAGCAATCAGCCCCAGCATTTT. This encodes CASSQDRAGSNQPQHF.

The rearrangement joins TRBV9 to TRBJ2-1, with D uncertain. The germline CDR1 and CDR2 sequences are SGDLS and YYNGEE. This CDR3 spans 15 amino acids. The V and J ends lost 4 bases and 5 bases respectively, with 16 bases between them. CDR3 residues: CASSPAMPVDNEQFF. In DNA, the CDR3 is TGTGCCAGCAGCCCCGCCATGCCGGTTGACAATGAGCAGTTCTTC. The full variable domain, its missing parts supplied by reference TRBV9 and TRBJ2-1, is DSGVTQTPKHLITATGQRVTLRCSPRSGDLSVYWYQQSLDQGLQFLIQYYNGEERAKGNILERFSAQQFPDLHSELNLSSLELGDSALYFCASSPAMPVDNEQFFGPGTRLTVL.

The V and J genes are TRBV21-1 and TRBJ1-1; the tabulated D call, TRBD1, remains unverified against the DNA. TRBV21-1 corresponds to a pseudogene. The CDR3 has 16 residues. The CDR3 nucleotides read TGTGCCAGCAGCAATTCTACGGGACAGGGGAACACTGAAGCTTTCTTT. Protein product: CASSNSTGQGNTEAFF.

The chain couples TRBV10-2 to TRBJ1-2; possible D gene TRBD1, 6 bases. Trimming removed 2 bases from V and 4 bases from J, with 8 bases in between. Looked up from germline, CDR1 is WSHSY and CDR2 is SAAADI. The CDR3 has 13 amino acids. The CDR3 coding sequence is TGCGCCAGCAGTGAGGGGGGGCTCTATGGCTACACCTTC. Encoded protein: CASSEGGLYGYTF.

CDR3: CASSPQEISYEQYF. In nucleotides, the CDR3 is TGTGCCAGCAGCCCACAGGAGATCTCCTACGAGCAGTACTTC. The chain links TRBV5-8 to TRBJ2-7; a weak D match, TRBD1 (5 bases). CDR1 and CDR2 from the germline V gene are SGHTS and YDEGEE. Trimming pared 4 bases from V and 0 bases from J, leaving 11 bases between. This CDR3 region has 14 residues.

This clone appeared a single time. The V call is TRBV15, the J call TRBJ2-5; D unresolved. Germline CDR1 LNHNV, CDR2 YYDKDF (reference sequence). V was clipped by 3 bases and J by 4 bases, with 12 bases between them. The CDR3 covers 14 residues. CDR3 region: CATSRWAGPETQYF. CDR3 DNA sequence: TGTGCCACCAGCAGGTGGGCAGGCCCAGAGACCCAGTACTTC.

The chain uses TRBV28 and TRBJ1-2; TRBD1 might be the D (6 bases). With 3 bases removed from V and 4 bases from J, the gap between germline ends came to 18 bases. Per germline, CDR1 MDHEN and CDR2 SYDVKM. There are 16 residues in the CDR3. CDR3 sequence (DNA): TGTGCCAGCAGTTTTTCGGGGTCAGGGGCCTTCTATGGCTACACCTTC. Translating gives CASSFSGSGAFYGYTF.

The chain joins TRBV10-2 to TRBJ2-1; D is unresolved. The germline V gene has CDR1 WSHSY and CDR2 SAAADI. The germline V and J ends were trimmed by 7 bases and 5 bases, with 9 bases remaining between them. CDR3 length equals 12 residues. CDR3 nucleotides: TGCGCCAGCACCGGGCCTAACAATGAGCAGTTCTTC. Protein sequence: CASTGPNNEQFF.

The chain is built from TRBV6-6 and TRBJ1-2; D may be TRBD1 (6 bases). This CDR3 comprises 16 residues. Trimming took 0 bases from V and 4 from J, leaving 15 bases between them. Germline-derived CDR1 and CDR2 are MNHNY and SVGAGI (reference sequence). This CDR3 reads CASSYSEGVLAYGYTF. Here the CDR3 DNA reads TGTGCCAGCAGTTACTCGGAGGGGGTCCTAGCCTATGGCTACACCTTC.

The V gene is TRBV6-1, the J gene TRBJ1-3; D is unresolved. V was cut by 5 bases and J by 9 bases, with 11 bases left in between. In germline, CDR1 is MNHNS, CDR2 SASEGT. The CDR3 length is 12 residues. CDR3 sequence: CASSNGLTTIYF. DNA of the CDR3: TGTGCCAGCAGTAACGGATTGACCACCATATATTTT.

This clone was found a few times. The chain joins TRBV6-5 to TRBJ1-2; TRBD1 aligns across 10 bases. V lost 5 bases, J lost 1 base, and 4 bases stayed unmatched. The CDR3 sequence is 15 residues long. The germline V gene has CDR1 MNHEY and CDR2 SVGAGI. CDR3 sequence reads: CASSPWTGGNYGYTF. The CDR3 DNA is TGTGCCAGCAGTCCCTGGACAGGGGGTAACTATGGCTACACCTTC.

The J gene is TRBJ2-7, the V gene TRBV13, with 7 nucleotides matching TRBD2. The ends lost 4 bases at V and 0 bases at J; junction bases unmatched: 6. Germline lookup yields CDR1 PRHDT and CDR2 FYEKMQ (reference sequence). CDR3 length: 15 residues. The CDR3 DNA follows: TGTGCCAGCAGCTCGGCCCGCGGGGGCTCCTACGAGCAGTACTTC. Its translation: CASSSARGGSYEQYF.